The clone carrying this T cell receptor beta chain was counted between two and nine times. These data come from a study of beta chain features in type 1 diabetes. A sort by CD45RO/CCR7/CD25/CD127/CD95/CD27 yielded CD4+ naive, central memory, regulatory and stem cell-like memory cells. Reverse transcribing all isolated RNA meant expressed TCRB transcripts were sequenced. Profiled with immunoSEQ multiplex PCR; TCRdb holds only in-frame clones, not every one. Seen here are almost 350,000 clones, 8% observed once, and the top ten hold roughly 0.44%. With V trimmed by 7 bases and J by 0 bases, 4 bases remained unmatched. Germline loops: CDR1 MDHEN, CDR2 SYDVKM. The CDR3 consists of 16 residues.

Input material: central memory CD4+ T cells from blood. The chain couples TRBV28 to TRBJ2-4; TRBD2 matches at 12 bases. The TCR sequence derives from a woman aged 18-29 years in good health. The CDR3 bases are TGTGCCAGCACCGGGGGACTAGCGGGAGCCAAAAACATTCAGTACTTC. Its protein product is CASTGGLAGAKNIQYF. Drawing the rest from reference TRBV28 and TRBJ2-4, the complete variable domain is DVKVTQSSRYLVKRTGEKVFLECVQDMDHENMFWYRQDPGLGLRLIYFSYDVKMKEKGDIPEGYSVSREKKERFSLILESASTNQTSMYLCASTGGLAGAKNIQYFGAGTRLSVL.